This T cell receptor beta chain originates from a study of T-cell reconstitution after alpha-beta-depleted transplantation in children. This clonotype was seen a few times. This CDR3 comprises 15 residues. From germline, CDR1 is MDHEN and CDR2 SYDVKM. With 6 bases clipped from V and 7 bases from J, the junction kept 7 bases outside the gene matches. This sample's TCRbeta library carried unique molecular identifier barcodes. One entry per CDR3 protein results from TCRdb running MiXCR on the PCR reads. The sample carries some 590,000 distinct CDR3 sequences, 10% to 13% recorded once. The specimen comprised PBMCs from the stem cell graft donor, sampled from the stem cell graft. The source is a human donor who donated a stem cell graft to a child with acute myeloid leukemia. The chain links TRBV28 to TRBJ2-1, with TRBD2 matching 12 bases. Written as DNA, the CDR3 is TGTGCCAGCAGATCAACTAGCGGGAGGCGGAATGAGCAGTTCTTC. This codes for CASRSTSGRRNEQFF.